This T cell receptor (beta chain) appears in the sequencing data of a study of blood T cell repertoires in COVID-19. At the level of the study: Samples of COVID-19 (acute and convalescent) were obtained from the United States, Italy and Spain. Sources were T cells, B-cell-depleted T cells, or PBMCs; the material itself was cDNA or gDNA.

In the original analysis: Reference gene primer amplification yielded estimated nucleated cell counts. Using immunoSEQ multiplex PCR, the repertoire was profiled, and TCRdb retains in-frame clones only, with some absent. The D gene and trimming were derived from the DNA, and the V and J assignments and clone size from that table. The sample lists about 270,000 clones; about 89% were seen once. Germline lookup yields CDR1 MNHEY and CDR2 SMNVEV (reference sequence). There are 16 residues in the CDR3. V lost 0 bases, J lost 4 bases, and 6 bases stayed unmatched. The sequenced sample was peripheral blood. This rearrangement joins TRBV27 to TRBJ1-5, with TRBD1 matching over 7 bases. This sequence originates from a man aged 40-50 years with active or convalescent COVID-19. Here the CDR3 DNA reads TGTGCCAGCAGTTTATCGTGGCGGGACAGTAATCAGCCCCAGCATTTT. Translated, it gives CASSLSWRDSNQPQHF.